The 23 T cell receptor beta chains in this list originate from one sample, sequenced in a study of blood T cell repertoires in COVID-19 (dated by TCRdb to about 2020). The library was built by means of the immunoSEQ multiplex PCR assay. Not all clones reach the TCRdb copy of this immuneACCESS table, which keeps in-frame sequences only. Checked studies attribute under half of the gap to unresolved V genes and leave the rest unexplained. The sample table lists under 400,000 clones, 87% of them with a count of one. The ten biggest clones cover about 10% of the sample. Source material: peripheral blood. All receptors come from a woman under 40 with COVID-19, enrolled during active disease.

In this sample, this clone turned up once. The chain links TRBV29-1 to TRBJ2-5, with 9 bases matching TRBD1. CDR1 and CDR2 (germline): SQVTM, ANQGSEA. V was pared by 7 bases and J by 5 bases, with 11 bases of the junction left unmatched. This CDR3 is 14 amino acids long. Here the CDR3 DNA reads TGCAGCGCCCGGGACAGGGCTAGGGACGAGACCCAGTACTTC. As protein: CSARDRARDETQYF. Full variable domain (rest looked up from reference TRBV29-1 and TRBJ2-5): SAVISQKPSRDICQRGTSLTIQCQVDSQVTMMFWYRQQPGQSLTLIATANQGSEATYESGFVIDKFPISRPNLTFSTLTVSNMSPEDSSIYLCSARDRARDETQYFGPGTRLLVL.

The V call is TRBV29-1, the J call TRBJ1-2; unclear D gene. CDR3 length equals 13 residues. Trimming pared 2 bases from V and 0 bases from J, leaving 7 bases between. The germline CDR1 and CDR2 sequences are SQVTM and ANQGSEA. CDR3 nucleotides: TGCAGCGTTGAACGGGGTTCTAACTATGGCTACACCTTC. Its translation is CSVERGSNYGYTF.

The gene calls are TRBV6-5 and TRBJ1-2; D possibly corresponds to TRBD1 (5 bases). Trimming took off 5 bases at V and 8 bases at J, with 15 bases between the two ends. Germline CDR1 is MNHEY and CDR2 is SVGAGI. The CDR3 extends over 13 amino acids. The CDR3 spells CASSLLWGEGYTF. CDR3 coding DNA: TGTGCCAGCAGTCTACTATGGGGGGAAGGCTACACCTTC.

CDR3 region: CAWDRGVGGELFF. The CDR3 nucleotides are TGTGCCTGGGACAGGGGAGTTGGCGGGGAGCTGTTTTTT. V and J are TRBV30 and TRBJ2-2; 8 bases are shared with TRBD1. This CDR3 is built from 13 residues. V gave up 5 bases and J gave up 7 bases; unmatched junction bases: 6. CDR1 GTSNPN and CDR2 SVGIG come from the germline V gene (reference sequence).

The chain has TRBV5-4 and TRBJ2-3; 13 nucleotides match TRBD2. This CDR3 spans 15 amino acids. V gave up 4 bases and J gave up 4 bases; unmatched junction bases: 3. CDR1 and CDR2 (germline): SGHNT, YYREEE (reference sequence). CDR3 residues: CASSAGLAGADTQYF. In nucleotides, the CDR3 is TGTGCCAGCAGCGCCGGACTAGCGGGAGCAGATACGCAGTATTTT.

The chain couples TRBV29-1 to TRBJ2-1; D may be TRBD2 (5 bases). The CDR3 loop spans 14 amino acids. The V gene lost 4 bases and the J gene lost 1 base, with 11 bases spanning the gap. Looked up from germline, CDR1 is SQVTM and CDR2 is ANQGSEA. CDR3 sequence (DNA): TGCAGCGTTGTTCGAGCGGAGTCCTACAATGAGCAGTTCTTC. It encodes CSVVRAESYNEQFF.

The count of this clone is one. The chain recombines TRBV6-1 with TRBJ2-7, with TRBD1 as a possible D gene (6 bases). Germline values: CDR1 MNHNS, CDR2 SASEGT. Trimming removed 2 bases from V and 2 bases from J, with 19 bases in between. This CDR3 spans 17 amino acids. CDR3 nucleotide sequence: TGTGCCAGCAGTGAATACCACTCCGGGACACGGACCTACGAGCAGTACTTC. As protein: CASSEYHSGTRTYEQYF.

The chain recombines TRBV4-1 with TRBJ2-6; D uncertain. The V end was cut by 0 bases, the J end by 0 bases, with 6 bases between. Germline-derived CDR1 and CDR2 are MGHRA and YSYEKL. The CDR3 runs 16 residues. The CDR3 loop reads CASSQEWLSGANVLTF. The DNA of the CDR3 is TGCGCCAGCAGCCAAGAATGGCTCTCTGGGGCCAACGTCCTGACTTTC.

V gene TRBV27 combines with J gene TRBJ2-7; D gene uncertain. V lost 3 bases and J lost 0, with 6 bases in between. The CDR3 contains 13 residues. In germline, CDR1 is MNHEY, CDR2 SMNVEV (reference sequence). The CDR3 region is CASSFSFSYEQYF. DNA for the CDR3: TGTGCCAGCAGTTTCTCCTTCTCCTACGAGCAGTACTTC.

The chain combines TRBV27 with TRBJ1-2; TRBD1 is a possible D gene (6 bases). The CDR3 totals 15 residues. The germline V gene encodes CDR1 MNHEY and CDR2 SMNVEV (reference sequence). V dropped 7 bases and J dropped 4 bases, with 19 bases sitting between them. The CDR3 coding sequence is TGTGCCAGCACCCGGGGCGGGGGCGTTAGCTATGGCTACACCTTC. Encoded protein: CASTRGGGVSYGYTF.

V and J are TRBV9 and TRBJ2-1, with 9 bases aligning to TRBD2. With 2 bases clipped from V and 5 bases from J, the junction kept 5 bases outside the gene matches. This CDR3 contains 15 residues. Germline lookup yields CDR1 SGDLS and CDR2 YYNGEE. In DNA form, the CDR3 reads TGTGCCAGCAGCGTTAGCGGGAGACCCCACAATGAGCAGTTCTTC. Translated: CASSVSGRPHNEQFF. The whole variable domain, remainder taken from reference TRBV9 and TRBJ2-1, is DSGVTQTPKHLITATGQRVTLRCSPRSGDLSVYWYQQSLDQGLQFLIQYYNGEERAKGNILERFSAQQFPDLHSELNLSSLELGDSALYFCASSVSGRPHNEQFFGPGTRLTVL.

This clone was detected only once. The CDR3 loop is CASTAGTGPYEQYF. CDR3 coding DNA: TGTGCCAGTACAGCCGGGACAGGACCCTACGAGCAGTACTTC. V gene TRBV19 combines with J gene TRBJ2-7, with 8 bases identical to TRBD1. V was pared by 7 bases and J by 2 bases, with 7 bases of the junction left unmatched. CDR1 LNHDA and CDR2 SQIVND come from the germline V gene (reference sequence). The CDR3 consists of 14 residues.

The J gene is TRBJ2-7, the V gene TRBV10-3; 11 bases match TRBD2. This CDR3 contains 13 residues. The V segment lost 4 bases and the J segment 4 bases; nucleotides outside the gene matches: 0. CDR1 is ENHRY and CDR2 is SYGVKD in the germline V gene. CDR3 in amino acids: CAISGLAGYEQYF. The DNA for the CDR3 is TGTGCCATCAGTGGACTAGCGGGATACGAGCAGTACTTC.

The chain carries TRBV7-9 and TRBJ2-3; 11 nucleotides line up with TRBD2. Germline V CDR1 and CDR2: SEHNR, FQNEAQ (reference sequence). The CDR3 runs 16 residues. V was pared by 2 bases and J by 13 bases, with 14 bases of the junction left unmatched. The CDR3 sequence: CASSLNLLAGGLTKYF. DNA of the CDR3: TGTGCCAGCAGCTTAAATTTATTAGCGGGAGGGCTGACGAAGTATTTT.

The gene calls are TRBV27 and TRBJ2-2; D is possibly TRBD1 (6 bases). The CDR3 consists of 13 residues. Trimming took off 6 bases at V and 4 bases at J, with 9 bases between the two ends. In germline, CDR1 is MNHEY, CDR2 SMNVEV (reference sequence). CDR3 nucleotide sequence: TGTGCCAGCAGGGGACACTCCACCGGGGAGCTGTTTTTT. Its translation is CASRGHSTGELFF.

The chain uses TRBV7-2 and TRBJ2-1; maybe TRBD2 (6 bases). The CDR3 contains 16 residues. Germline V CDR1 and CDR2: SGHTA, FQGNSA. Trimming left V 5 bases short and J 7 bases short, with 21 bases between. CDR3 sequence (DNA): TGTGCCAGCAGCCCACCGCAGCGGGCCACCGGGAATGAGCAGTTCTTC. It encodes CASSPPQRATGNEQFF.

The CDR3 reads CASTRTGGRGQPQHF. In nucleotides, the CDR3 is TGTGCCAGCACCCGGACAGGGGGCCGCGGTCAGCCCCAGCATTTT. The V call is TRBV27, the J call TRBJ1-5; TRBD1 matches 11 bases. This CDR3 region has 15 residues. Germline trimming cut 7 bases from V and 6 bases from J; bases unmatched to any gene: 8. Germline lookup yields CDR1 MNHEY and CDR2 SMNVEV (reference sequence).

This chain links TRBV4-3 with TRBJ2-3, with TRBD2 matching over 9 bases. The CDR3 sequence is 16 residues long. Germline trimming cut 1 base from V and 4 bases from J; bases unmatched to any gene: 6. Germline CDR1 and CDR2: LGHNA and YSLEER. DNA for the CDR3: TGCGCCAGCAGCCAAGGGGTAGCGGGAGTCGCAGATACGCAGTATTTT. Its protein is CASSQGVAGVADTQYF.

Notes on this clone: Other DNA sequences in the sample encode the same CDR3. The chain has TRBV6-5 and TRBJ1-5; D call uncertain. Looked up from germline, CDR1 is MNHEY and CDR2 is SVGAGI. The CDR3 has 13 amino acids. V was clipped by 4 bases and J by 0 bases, with 4 bases between them. CDR3 protein: CASSSYSNQPQHF. For the CDR3, the DNA is TGTGCCAGCAGTTCGTATAGCAATCAGCCCCAGCATTTT.

V is TRBV11-2 and J is TRBJ2-7; D possibly corresponds to TRBD2 (5 bases). The length of the CDR3 is 15 residues. V shed 5 bases and J shed 2 bases, with 16 bases lying between them. Looked up from germline, CDR1 is SGHAT and CDR2 is FQNNGV. This CDR3 reads CASSPSSERPYEQYF. The CDR3 coding sequence is TGTGCCAGCAGCCCGAGTAGCGAGCGTCCCTACGAGCAGTACTTC.

The gene calls are TRBV28 and TRBJ2-7; 7 nucleotides match TRBD2. CDR3 length equals 15 residues. V lost 5 bases, J lost 2 bases, and 9 bases stayed unmatched. CDR1 is MDHEN and CDR2 is SYDVKM in the germline V gene. The CDR3 loop reads CASSPGRDYTYEQYF. CDR3 bases: TGTGCCAGCAGTCCGGGGCGGGACTATACCTACGAGCAGTACTTC.

The chain carries TRBV2 and TRBJ2-2, with no clear D. V lost 9 bases, J lost 0 bases, and 8 bases lay in between. Germline values: CDR1 SNHLY, CDR2 FYNNEI. The CDR3 covers 13 residues. The CDR3 protein is CARRQANTGELFF. For the CDR3, the DNA is TGTGCCAGAAGGCAGGCGAACACCGGGGAGCTGTTTTTT. The full variable domain, its missing parts supplied by reference TRBV2 and TRBJ2-2, is EPEVTQTPSHQVTQMGQEVILRCVPISNHLYFYWYRQILGQKVEFLVSFYNNEISEKSEIFDDQFSVERPDGSNFTLKIRSTKLEDSAMYFCARRQANTGELFFGEGSRLTVL.

The chain combines TRBV5-1 with TRBJ1-1; D unclear. In germline, CDR1 is SGHRS, CDR2 YFSETQ. This CDR3 has 11 amino acids. Trimming removed 4 bases at V and 7 bases at J, with 8 bases between. CDR3 nucleotide sequence: TGCGCCAGCAGCCTCAAGAGTGAAGCTTTCTTT. It encodes CASSLKSEAFF.